This T cell receptor (beta chain) was identified during a study of blood T cells in healthy people across ages. The authors extracted at least 5.5 micrograms of total RNA per sample. In germline, CDR1 is MDHEN, CDR2 SYDVKM. The CDR3 runs to 14 residues. The authors ran a second PCR of about 6 to 11 cycles using a sample-barcoded 5' primer and a J-beta primer mix. Each CDR3 protein is one row after TCRdb ran MiXCR on the 5' RACE reads. Of 1.4 million to 1.5 million distinct CDR3 sequences in the sample, around 39% were seen once. The TCR originated in a woman under 30 in good health. Sample: blood. V is TRBV28 and J is TRBJ2-5, with 8 bases identical to TRBD1. The J call could be wrong; TRBJ2-7 is a better fit for the DNA end. The CDR3 DNA reads TGTGCCAGCAGGGGCGAAGACAGGGGCTACGAGCAGTACTTC. This gives the protein CASRGEDRGYEQYF.